The 17 T cell receptor beta chains below come from one sample, sequenced in a study of T-cell memory formation after mild COVID-19. TCRdb re-analysed the 5' RACE reads in MiXCR, keeping a single row per CDR3 protein. This sample has 200,000 to 250,000 distinct CDR3 sequences, with just over 9.5% found just once. The source material was PBMCs or a T cell subset sorted from them (not recorded which). The receptor source for this set is a man younger than 35 who had mild COVID-19 (a few samples of this study predate the infection). Cell type and time point are not known.

This chain uses TRBV18 with TRBJ2-7; 7 positions agree with TRBD1. Germline CDR1 is KGHSH and CDR2 is LQKENI. The CDR3 has 13 amino acids. V lost 8 bases, J lost 3 bases, and 7 bases stayed unmatched. Here the CDR3 reads CASTGTANYEQYF. The CDR3 DNA reads as TGTGCCAGCACCGGGACAGCCAACTACGAGCAGTACTTC.

This clonotype was counted a few times. The chain uses TRBV7-8 and TRBJ2-2; 8 bases line up with TRBD2. CDR3 length: 12 amino acids. Germline V gives CDR1 SGHVS, CDR2 FQNEAQ. The V and J ends lost 11 bases and 4 bases, in that order; junction bases with no gene match: 3. CDR3 protein: CASGTSTGELFF. For the CDR3, the DNA is TGTGCCTCCGGGACTAGCACCGGGGAGCTGTTTTTT.

The V call is TRBV6-5, the J call TRBJ1-1, with TRBD1 as a possible D gene (5 bases). Germline assignment: CDR1 MNHEY and CDR2 SVGAGI. V was pared by 4 bases and J by 0 bases, with 12 bases between. There are 15 residues in the CDR3. The CDR3 here is CASSSSGQVNTEAFF. The CDR3 region has the DNA TGTGCCAGCAGTTCCTCGGGGCAGGTGAACACTGAAGCTTTCTTT.

This clonotype was recorded at least ten times. The chain employs TRBV4-3 and TRBJ2-2; D is unresolved. This CDR3 contains 14 residues. V lost 3 bases and J lost 6, with 11 bases in between. Germline V gives CDR1 LGHNA, CDR2 YSLEER. The CDR3 reads CASSQQFSSGELFF. CDR3 nucleotide sequence: TGCGCCAGCAGCCAGCAGTTTAGTTCCGGGGAGCTGTTTTTT.

This clonotype was detected only a few times. The V call is TRBV20-1, the J call TRBJ2-2; no definite D call. CDR3 length: 14 amino acids. With 3 bases removed from V and 1 base from J, the gap between germline ends came to 9 bases. Germline V gene sequence: CDR1 DFQATT, CDR2 SNEGSKA (reference sequence). The CDR3: CSASRPMNTGELFF. CDR3 in DNA: TGCAGTGCTAGTAGACCCATGAACACCGGGGAGCTGTTTTTT.

The CDR3 here is CSATTGSSGNTIYF. The CDR3 DNA follows: TGCAGTGCCACGACAGGGAGCTCTGGAAACACCATATATTTT. The chain carries TRBV20-1 and TRBJ1-3; 7 bases are shared with TRBD1. Germline CDR1 reads DFQATT; CDR2 reads SNEGSKA (reference sequence). J lost 0 bases, V lost 6 bases, and 5 bases had no gene match. The CDR3 is 14 amino acids.

The chain is built from TRBV20-1 and TRBJ1-1, with D possibly matching TRBD1 (6 bases). Germline V gene sequence: CDR1 DFQATT, CDR2 SNEGSKA (reference sequence). The CDR3 is 13 amino acids. Trimming left V 5 bases short and J 0 bases short, with 10 bases between. The CDR3 here is CSAPGQLNTEAFF. As DNA, the CDR3 is TGCAGTGCTCCCGGACAGCTGAACACTGAAGCTTTCTTT.

Only a few counts were recorded for this clonotype. The chain joins TRBV10-3 to TRBJ1-6; tentatively, D is TRBD1 (6 bases). V was trimmed by 4 bases and J by 6 bases, leaving 10 bases between them. The CDR3 is 14 amino acids. Germline V gene data show CDR1 as ENHRY and CDR2 as SYGVKD. CDR3 residues: CAISATGINSPLHF. The CDR3 DNA is TGTGCCATCAGTGCCACAGGGATTAATTCACCCCTCCACTTT.

This clonotype was counted a few times. This chain uses TRBV7-7 with TRBJ2-7; tentatively, D is TRBD1 (5 bases). V was clipped by 5 bases and J by 2 bases, with 10 bases between them. Per germline, CDR1 SSHAT and CDR2 FNYEAQ (reference sequence). This CDR3 has 13 amino acids. CDR3: CASSQTATYEQYF. The CDR3 nucleotides are TGTGCCAGCAGCCAGACAGCCACCTACGAGCAGTACTTC.

The chain joins TRBV6-6 to TRBJ2-2, with 8 nucleotides matching TRBD2. The trim removed 2 bases at V and 7 bases at J, leaving 6 bases unmatched. Germline V lookup: CDR1 MNHNY, CDR2 SVGAGI (reference sequence). There are 15 residues in the CDR3. The CDR3 sequence: CASSYTGGAGGELFF. In DNA, the CDR3 is TGTGCCAGCAGTTACACCGGGGGGGCCGGCGGGGAGCTGTTTTTT.

This chain links TRBV7-2 with TRBJ2-1; 8 nucleotides align to TRBD1. The CDR3 extends over 14 amino acids. Germline CDR1 and CDR2: SGHTA and FQGNSA. The junction had 3 bases not matched to a gene; V was cut back by 2 bases and J by 6 bases. In nucleotides, the CDR3 is TGTGCCAGCAGCTTACAGGGGGCCCTCAATGAGCAGTTCTTC. It yields the protein CASSLQGALNEQFF.

This clonotype has a handful of counts. The chain has TRBV7-6 and TRBJ2-7; unclear D gene. Per germline, CDR1 SGHVS and CDR2 FNYEAQ. V was shortened by 5 bases and J by 4 bases, with 12 bases between the two germline ends. The CDR3 covers 13 residues. The CDR3 DNA is TGTGCCAGCAGCCCAACCACCGGGTACGAGCAGTACTTC. It translates to CASSPTTGYEQYF. Together with reference TRBV7-6 and TRBJ2-7, the CDR3 gives the full variable domain: GAGVSQSPRYKVTKRGQDVALRCDPISGHVSLYWYRQALGQGPEFLTYFNYEAQQDKSGLPNDRFSAERPEGSISTLTIQRTEQRDSAMYRCASSPTTGYEQYFGPGTRLTVT.

This clonotype has a handful of counts. This chain connects TRBV5-1 to TRBJ2-2; 7 nucleotides align to TRBD2. The CDR3 is made up of 16 amino acids. The V segment lost 0 bases and the J segment 4 bases; nucleotides outside the gene matches: 6. The V gene's germline CDR1 is SGHRS and CDR2 YFSETQ. In DNA, the CDR3 is TGCGCCAGCAGCTTGGATCCGGGACTACTCACCGGGGAGCTGTTTTTT. Protein sequence: CASSLDPGLLTGELFF.

This clonotype was recorded a few times. In DNA form, the CDR3 reads TGCGCCAGCAGCTTGGACTCGCAGAACACTGAAGCTTTCTTT. Its translation: CASSLDSQNTEAFF. The genes are TRBV5-1 and TRBJ1-1; D call uncertain. Trimming pared 0 bases from V and 1 base from J, leaving 7 bases between. Germline V CDR1 and CDR2: SGHRS, YFSETQ. The CDR3 extends over 14 amino acids.

The sample holds a few counts of this clonotype. This chain connects TRBV10-3 to TRBJ2-5; 7 bases agree with TRBD2. Germline trimming cut 4 bases from V and 5 bases from J; bases unmatched to any gene: 4. This CDR3 comprises 13 residues. CDR1 is ENHRY and CDR2 is SYGVKD in the germline V gene. Here the CDR3 DNA reads TGTGCCATCAGTGCCTATAGCGGGGAGACCCAGTACTTC. It translates to CAISAYSGETQYF.

This clonotype was seen only a few times. The chain carries TRBV25-1 and TRBJ1-3; D is undetermined. V was pared by 8 bases and J by 2 bases, with 25 bases between. Germline V gene data show CDR1 as MGHDK and CDR2 as SYGVNS. This CDR3 region has 18 residues. CDR3 bases: TGTGCCAGCGAACCCCGGAATATAAGGTTGAGGCCTGGAAACACCATATATTTT. Its translation is CASEPRNIRLRPGNTIYF.

The table lists this clonotype with a few counts. The chain employs TRBV29-1 and TRBJ2-7; unclear D gene. Germline V gives CDR1 SQVTM, CDR2 ANQGSEA. This CDR3 is built from 12 residues. The V end was cut by 4 bases, the J end by 2 bases, with 9 bases between. The CDR3 protein is CSVVGRPYEQYF. DNA of the CDR3: TGCAGCGTTGTCGGCAGGCCCTACGAGCAGTACTTC.